This TCR beta chain comes out of a study of early T cells in non-severe SARS-CoV-2 infection. Across the whole study: Bulk RNA taken from unsorted whole blood was sequenced, leaving chains unpaired. General observations from the study: VDJdb-based matching was biased toward anti-spike CD8 responses and missed private and CD4 specificities.

The CDR3 is made up of 10 amino acids. The germline gives CDR1 DFQATT, CDR2 SNEGSKA (reference sequence). Deletions cut 3 bases from V and 7 bases from J, with 4 bases between. This clonotype was observed many times. Antigen unknown. Attachment of unique molecular identifiers to individual cDNA molecules was performed. MiXCR, run by TCRdb on the 5' RACE reads, gives a single entry per CDR3 protein. The data show approximately 31,000 distinct CDR3 sequences, with roughly 7.2% seen just once and 2.5% to 3% held by the top ten. V usage is TRBV20-1 and J usage is TRBJ2-1; no definite D call. Sequences were obtained from whole blood. The receptor was isolated from an adult who was a healthcare worker with PCR-confirmed SARS-CoV-2 infection or an uninfected control (not recorded which). The CDR3, as DNA: TGCAGTGCTAGCGTGAATGAGCAGTTCTTC. It codes for CSASVNEQFF.